Sequencing of this T cell receptor (beta chain) was carried out in a study of control samples from healthy donors and cancer patients. Germline V lookup: CDR1 GTSNPN, CDR2 SVGIG (reference sequence). The CDR3 loop spans 12 amino acids. Trimming took 2 bases from V and 6 from J, leaving 11 bases between them. TCRdb's table, derived via immunoSEQ multiplex PCR, lists solely in-frame clones and lacks some. The sample carries about 250,000 clones, over 75% recorded once. Specimen: PBMCs. The chain recombines TRBV30 with TRBJ2-7; D gene ambiguous. This TCR was sampled from a woman aged 60-70 years with lung cancer. The CDR3 DNA reads TGTGCCTGGAGTCCCGCCCGTTTCGAGCAGTACTTC. Protein product: CAWSPARFEQYF.